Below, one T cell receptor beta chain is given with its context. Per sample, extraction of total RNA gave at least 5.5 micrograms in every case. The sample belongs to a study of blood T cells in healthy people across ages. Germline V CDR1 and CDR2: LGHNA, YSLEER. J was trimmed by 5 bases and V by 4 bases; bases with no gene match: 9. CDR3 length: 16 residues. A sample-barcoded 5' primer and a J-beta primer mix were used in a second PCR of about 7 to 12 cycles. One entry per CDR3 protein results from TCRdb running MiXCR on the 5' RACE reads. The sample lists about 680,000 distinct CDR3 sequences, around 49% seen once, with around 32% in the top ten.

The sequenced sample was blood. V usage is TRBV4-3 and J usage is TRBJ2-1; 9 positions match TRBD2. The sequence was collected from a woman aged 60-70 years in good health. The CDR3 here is CASSRVAGTSHNEQFF. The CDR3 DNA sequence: TGCGCCAGCAGCCGAGTCGCGGGGACTAGCCACAATGAGCAGTTCTTC.